This TCR beta chain was recorded in a study of CD8+ T cells in alopecia areata. Study-wide context: A regimen of oral tofacitinib, 5 to 10 mg twice daily, was given to treated patients.

Following extraction, RNA underwent reverse transcription to cDNA, which served as the sequencing template. Assay: immunoSEQ multiplex PCR; the TCRdb copy retains only in-frame clones and omits some. Of 140,000 to 150,000 clones listed, 50% to 65% are singletons. As for this clone: As yet, its antigen is unknown.

The treatment is: oral pan-JAK inhibitor, 5-10 mg twice daily. Researchers gathered lesional scalp punch biopsies and peripheral blood from patients with alopecia areata. The study, taken as a whole, reports: One nonresponder makes the tie between baseline CD8+ expansion and response uncertain. During tofacitinib treatment, many expanded lesional clones remained in scalp and blood.

This specimen consisted of CD8+ T cells sorted from blood, obtained at week 4, from a patient treated with tofacitinib. This clonotype was sampled from a human donor with alopecia areata.

This CDR3 is CASSIHGELFF. CDR3 nucleotide sequence: TGTGCCAGTAGTATTCACGGGGAGCTGTTTTTT. This rearrangement joins TRBV19 to TRBJ2-2; D remains ambiguous. V was pared by 3 bases and J by 7 bases, with 3 bases between. The germline V gene encodes CDR1 LNHDA and CDR2 SQIVND (reference sequence). This CDR3 contains 11 residues. Variable domain in full (rest from reference TRBV19 and TRBJ2-2): DGGITQSPKYLFRKEGQNVTLSCEQNLNHDAMYWYRQDPGQGLRLIYYSQIVNDFQKGDIAEGYSVSREKKESFPLTVTSAQKNPTAFYLCASSIHGELFFGEGSRLTVL.